This T cell receptor beta chain is from a study of cytomegalovirus exposure and HLA in healthy donors. For the study at large: The approximately 120 validation repertoires, a later analysis reported, used the same platform as the approximately 630 first-cohort repertoires. Findings and limits, study-wide: The study put 150 to 200 TCR beta chains on its list as cytomegalovirus-associated. Subsequent analysis showed first-cohort TCR clusters tending to co-occur in more than 95 validation repertoires. Per published reports, the classifier diagnosed cytomegalovirus status with high specificity and sensitivity.

Looked up from germline, CDR1 is SGHTA and CDR2 is FQGNSA. The CDR3 has 14 amino acids. Unmatched junction bases numbered 3, after V lost 2 bases and J lost 4 bases. Clones were read by immunoSEQ multiplex PCR, and TCRdb kept only the in-frame ones, dropping some. Of 76,000 or so clones in the sample, 94% are singletons; the top ten hold approximately 3.4%. Turning to this clone: Antigen: not known.

The rearrangement links TRBV7-2 to TRBJ2-7; 9 bases map to TRBD1. The sequenced sample consisted of PBMCs. This clonotype originated in a woman aged 18-35 years in good health and CMV-seropositive. The CDR3 spells CASSLTGGVYEQYF. The CDR3 nucleotides read TGTGCCAGCAGCTTAACAGGGGGCGTATACGAGCAGTACTTC.